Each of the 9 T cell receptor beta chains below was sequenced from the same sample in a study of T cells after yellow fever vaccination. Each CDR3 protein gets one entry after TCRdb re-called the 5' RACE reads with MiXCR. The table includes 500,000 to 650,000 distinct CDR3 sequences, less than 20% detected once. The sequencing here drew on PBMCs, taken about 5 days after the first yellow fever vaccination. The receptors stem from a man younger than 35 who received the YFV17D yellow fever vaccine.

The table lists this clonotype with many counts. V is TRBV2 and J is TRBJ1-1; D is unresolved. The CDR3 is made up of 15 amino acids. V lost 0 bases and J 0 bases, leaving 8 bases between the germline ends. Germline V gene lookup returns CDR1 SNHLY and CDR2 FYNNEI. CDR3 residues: CASSEAAEVNTEAFF. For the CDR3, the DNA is TGTGCCAGCAGTGAAGCTGCTGAGGTGAACACTGAAGCTTTCTTT.

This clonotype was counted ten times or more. CDR3 DNA: TGTGCCAGCCGTATAATGGGGAACACTGAAGCTTTCTTT. Translation: CASRIMGNTEAFF. The chain recombines TRBV19 with TRBJ1-1; D remains unclear. The germline gives CDR1 LNHDA, CDR2 SQIVND (reference sequence). CDR3 length: 13 amino acids. V was shortened by 9 bases and J by 1 base, with 12 bases between the two germline ends.

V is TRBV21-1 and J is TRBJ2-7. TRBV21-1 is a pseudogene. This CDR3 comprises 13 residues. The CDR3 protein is CASKVAISYEQYF. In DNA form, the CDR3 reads TGTGCCAGCAAAGTAGCTATCTCCTACGAGCAGTACTTC.

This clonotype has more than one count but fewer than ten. CDR3 sequence reads: CASGSLAVSPYQVDTQYF. CDR3 nucleotide sequence: TGTGCCAGCGGGAGTCTAGCGGTCTCCCCTTACCAGGTGGATACGCAGTATTTT. The chain has TRBV6-2 or TRBV6-3 and TRBJ2-3, with 7 bases fitting TRBD2. The CDR3 spans 18 residues. Trimming cost V 8 bases and J 6 bases; bases outside gene matches: 23. CDR1 is MNHEY and CDR2 is SVGEGT in the germline V gene.

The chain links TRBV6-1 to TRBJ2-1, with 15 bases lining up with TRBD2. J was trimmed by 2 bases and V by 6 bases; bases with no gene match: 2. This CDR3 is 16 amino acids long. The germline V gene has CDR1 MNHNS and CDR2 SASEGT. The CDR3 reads CASRGLAGGPYNEQFF. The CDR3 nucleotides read TGTGCCAGCAGGGGACTAGCGGGGGGCCCCTACAATGAGCAGTTCTTC.

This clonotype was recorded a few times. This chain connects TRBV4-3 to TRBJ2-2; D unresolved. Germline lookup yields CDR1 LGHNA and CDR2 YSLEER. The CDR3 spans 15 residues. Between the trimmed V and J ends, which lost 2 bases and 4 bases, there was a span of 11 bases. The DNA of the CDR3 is TGCGCCAGCAGCCAAATCCTTAGTTTCACCGGGGAGCTGTTTTTT. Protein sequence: CASSQILSFTGELFF.

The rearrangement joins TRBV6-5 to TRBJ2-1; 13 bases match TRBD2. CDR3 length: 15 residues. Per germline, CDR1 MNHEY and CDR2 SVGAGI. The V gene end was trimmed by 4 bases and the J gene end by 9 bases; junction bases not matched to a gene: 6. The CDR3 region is CASSSRTSGGGEQFF. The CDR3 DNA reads TGTGCCAGCAGTTCTAGGACTAGCGGGGGAGGTGAGCAGTTCTTC.

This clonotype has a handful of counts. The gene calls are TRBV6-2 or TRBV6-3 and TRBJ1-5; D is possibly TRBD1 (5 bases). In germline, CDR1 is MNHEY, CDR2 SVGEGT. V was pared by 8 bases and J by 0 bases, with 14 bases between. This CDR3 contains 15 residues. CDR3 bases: TGTGCCAGCCGACAGACAACGGATAGCAATCAGCCCCAGCATTTT. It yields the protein CASRQTTDSNQPQHF.

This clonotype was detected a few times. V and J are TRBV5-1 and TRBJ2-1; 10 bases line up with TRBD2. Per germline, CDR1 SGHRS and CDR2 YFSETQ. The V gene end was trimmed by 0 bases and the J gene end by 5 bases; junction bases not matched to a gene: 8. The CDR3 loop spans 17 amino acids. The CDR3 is CASSLVSVAGGNNEQFF. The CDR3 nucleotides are TGCGCCAGCAGCTTGGTTTCCGTAGCGGGGGGAAACAATGAGCAGTTCTTC.